The clone carrying this T cell receptor (beta chain) was observed a single time. V dropped 4 bases and J dropped 8 bases, with 17 bases sitting between them. This CDR3 is built from 14 residues. The germline gives CDR1 SEHNR, CDR2 FQNEAQ (reference sequence). The time point is: cycle 4 day 1 (C4D1), after less than 7 weeks of nivolumab. Patients all relapsed after autologous stem cell transplantation, and there was variation in brentuximab vedotin exposure. These data originate in a study of PD-1 blockade in classical Hodgkin lymphoma. Produced via immunoSEQ multiplex PCR; TCRdb's table is partial and in-frame only. The sample yields tens of thousands of clones, 87% seen once.

The clonotype originates from a human donor with classical Hodgkin lymphoma. The starting material was peripheral blood mononuclear cells (PBMCs), obtained before the fourth cycle of nivolumab. This chain joins TRBV7-9 and TRBJ1-2; maybe TRBD1 (5 bases). The CDR3 coding sequence is TGTGCCAGCAGCTCTAAGGGGCGCGAGGGAGGCTACACCTTC. This codes for CASSSKGREGGYTF.